The 17 T cell receptor beta chains given below trace back to one sample, sequenced in a study of cytomegalovirus exposure and HLA in healthy donors. Assay: immunoSEQ multiplex PCR; the TCRdb copy retains only in-frame clones and omits some. This table has 100,000 to 150,000 clones, roughly 87% appearing once. Specimen: PBMCs. Source of these receptors: a woman younger than 35 in good health and CMV-seronegative.

The gene calls are TRBV18 and TRBJ2-1; D may be TRBD1 (6 bases). CDR1 is KGHSH and CDR2 is LQKENI in the germline V gene. The V end lost 6 bases, the J end lost 7 bases, and 16 bases lay between the germline ends. This CDR3 has 14 residues. The CDR3, as DNA: TGTGCCAGCTCCCCGATGGGGGCGTTAAATGAGCAGTTCTTC. Translating it yields CASSPMGALNEQFF.

This clone was counted once. The chain couples TRBV9 to TRBJ1-1; D unclear. With 4 bases removed from V and 0 bases from J, the gap between germline ends came to 10 bases. The CDR3 length is 14 residues. Germline-derived CDR1 and CDR2 are SGDLS and YYNGEE. The CDR3 reads CASSPRAMNTEAFF. The DNA of the CDR3 is TGTGCCAGCAGCCCGAGGGCTATGAACACTGAAGCTTTCTTT.

On this clone itself: Within the sample, other DNA sequences also encode this same CDR3. The chain is built from TRBV5-1 and TRBJ2-5; TRBD2 agrees at 10 bases. Germline V CDR1 and CDR2: SGHRS, YFSETQ. V lost 0 bases to trimming and J lost 3 bases; unmatched junction nucleotides: 2. The CDR3 spans 15 residues. CDR3 residues: CASSLETSGEETQYF. The CDR3 DNA follows: TGCGCCAGCAGCTTGGAAACTAGCGGGGAAGAGACCCAGTACTTC.

The rearrangement uses TRBV6-5 and TRBJ2-3; D not certain. Trimming pared 0 bases from V and 6 bases from J, leaving 7 bases between. Germline V CDR1 and CDR2: MNHEY, SVGAGI. This CDR3 spans 13 amino acids. CDR3 nucleotides: TGTGCCAGCAGTTACTCCGTCGCGGATACGCAGTATTTT. Protein: CASSYSVADTQYF.

V gene TRBV5-8 combines with J gene TRBJ2-5; maybe TRBD2 (5 bases). With 0 bases removed from V and 4 bases from J, the gap between germline ends came to 10 bases. Germline V lookup: CDR1 SGHTS, CDR2 YDEGEE. The CDR3 spans 14 residues. The CDR3 nucleotides read TGTGCCAGCAGCTTGGGTCACCGGGGAGAGACCCAGTACTTC. It codes for CASSLGHRGETQYF. Together with reference TRBV5-8 and TRBJ2-5, the CDR3 gives the full variable domain: EAGVTQSPTHLIKTRGQQATLRCSPISGHTSVYWYQQALGLGLQFLLWYDEGEERNRGNFPPRFSGRQFPNYSSELNVNALELEDSALYLCASSLGHRGETQYFGPGTRLLVL.

The chain carries TRBV6-6 and TRBJ1-3, with no clear D. The CDR3 is made up of 15 amino acids. Germline V gives CDR1 MNHNY, CDR2 SVGAGI (reference sequence). Trimming stripped 2 bases from V and 0 bases from J, with 8 bases between. The CDR3: CASSYVQSSGNTIYF. As DNA, the CDR3 is TGTGCCAGCAGTTACGTACAGAGCTCTGGAAACACCATATATTTT.

This clone appeared a single time. The chain joins TRBV5-8 to TRBJ2-7; TRBD1 matches at 10 bases. The J segment lost 6 bases and the V segment lost 4 bases, leaving 1 base of the junction unmatched. Germline CDR1 is SGHTS and CDR2 is YDEGEE. The CDR3 is 12 residues long. DNA of the CDR3: TGTGCCAGCAGCGACAGGGGGCGCGAGCAGTACTTC. Translating it yields CASSDRGREQYF.

This chain links TRBV5-1 with TRBJ2-3, with a tentative D call TRBD2 (6 bases). Germline CDR1 SGHRS, CDR2 YFSETQ. Trimming pared 1 base from V and 5 bases from J, leaving 11 bases between. The CDR3 length is 14 residues. The DNA for the CDR3 is TGCGCCAGCAGCTTGTCGCCTAGCGAAGATACGCAGTATTTT. Its translation: CASSLSPSEDTQYF.

The rearrangement joins TRBV7-6 to TRBJ1-5, with D possibly TRBD1 on 6 matching bases. Between the trimmed V and J ends, which lost 5 bases and 6 bases, there was a span of 14 bases. Germline V lookup: CDR1 SGHVS, CDR2 FNYEAQ. The CDR3 is 14 amino acids. The CDR3 nucleotides are TGTGCCAGCAGCCCATTCCGGGGGGCTCAGCCCCAGCATTTT. Its protein is CASSPFRGAQPQHF.

V is TRBV4-1 and J is TRBJ1-1; D is uncertain. V shed 4 bases and J shed 7 bases, with 25 bases lying between them. CDR1 and CDR2 (germline): MGHRA, YSYEKL. This CDR3 has 17 amino acids. DNA of the CDR3: TGCGCCAGCAGCCGTCACCTCGGGGTGACTGGAACAAATGAAGCTTTCTTT. Residues: CASSRHLGVTGTNEAFF.

The genes are TRBV9 and TRBJ1-2; possible D gene TRBD1, 6 bases. With 4 bases removed from V and 8 bases from J, the gap between germline ends came to 18 bases. The CDR3 is made up of 14 amino acids. Germline V CDR1 and CDR2: SGDLS, YYNGEE. As DNA, the CDR3 is TGTGCCAGCAGCCCCGAGGGGGGGCGCAGGGGCTACACCTTC. It is translated as CASSPEGGRRGYTF.

The rearrangement joins TRBV7-9 to TRBJ1-5, with 9 nucleotides matching TRBD1. The CDR3 runs 16 residues. With V trimmed by 3 bases and J by 6 bases, 9 bases remained unmatched. Germline V gives CDR1 SEHNR, CDR2 FQNEAQ (reference sequence). CDR3 in amino acids: CASSLEGTGRSQPQHF. The CDR3 DNA reads as TGTGCCAGCAGCTTGGAGGGGACAGGGCGCAGTCAGCCCCAGCATTTT.

This clone was detected only once. This chain links TRBV5-5 with TRBJ2-1; 12 bases are shared with TRBD1. CDR1 and CDR2 from the germline V gene are SGHKS and YYEKEE (reference sequence). Trimming took 6 bases from V and 10 from J; bases not matched to a gene: 8. This CDR3 is 14 amino acids long. This CDR3 is CASKGTGGSKEQFF. The CDR3 region has the DNA TGTGCCAGCAAAGGGACAGGGGGCTCAAAAGAGCAGTTCTTC.

This clone occurred a few times. The rearrangement joins TRBV6-6 to TRBJ2-7, with D tentatively TRBD2 (7 bases). This CDR3 region has 16 residues. Trimming took off 7 bases at V and 4 bases at J, with 23 bases between the two ends. Germline loops: CDR1 MNHNY, CDR2 SVGAGI (reference sequence). The CDR3 sequence: CASMGGGAEQVYEQYF. The CDR3 bases are TGTGCCAGCATGGGTGGGGGGGCTGAACAGGTATACGAGCAGTACTTC.

This rearrangement joins TRBV6-5 to TRBJ1-2; the D gene is possibly TRBD1 (6 bases). V was clipped by 0 bases and J by 5 bases, with 13 bases between them. CDR3 size: 15 residues. In germline, CDR1 is MNHEY, CDR2 SVGAGI. CDR3 nucleotides: TGTGCCAGCAGTTACTCGAGCGGACAGCTTTATGGCTACACCTTC. Its protein is CASSYSSGQLYGYTF.

The genes are TRBV11-2 and TRBJ2-7; a possible D gene is TRBD1 (5 bases). Germline V gives CDR1 SGHAT, CDR2 FQNNGV. The CDR3 loop spans 15 amino acids. V lost 5 bases, J lost 3 bases, and 17 bases lay in between. CDR3 loop: CASSPWPGYVYEQYF. The CDR3 DNA is TGTGCCAGCAGCCCCTGGCCAGGGTACGTCTACGAGCAGTACTTC.

The chain uses TRBV5-1 and TRBJ2-1, with 15 bases that match TRBD2. Germline values: CDR1 SGHRS, CDR2 YFSETQ. Trimming at V came to 3 bases and at J to 7 bases, leaving 8 bases not matched to a gene. The CDR3 loop spans 17 amino acids. The CDR3 loop reads CASSSWTSGGAVNEQFF. CDR3 DNA sequence: TGCGCCAGCAGCTCCTGGACTAGCGGGGGGGCTGTGAATGAGCAGTTCTTC.